This T cell receptor (beta chain) was retrieved from a study of T cell repertoires in cytomegalovirus infection. Background on the study: Signatures in public TCR beta sequences pointed to both CMV infection and matching HLA type. The study's findings and limits: It was HLA-C-restricted CMV-specific TCR beta clonotypes that dominated the response ex vivo. Carriage of CMV together with the relevant HLA was identifiable through cumulative public TCR beta family frequency.

There are many counts of this clonotype. The antigen remains undetermined. TCRdb redid the calling of the reads with MiXCR, one entry per CDR3 protein. The sample shows under 250,000 distinct CDR3 sequences, approximately 7% of them seen only once. This clonotype was obtained from a human donor in good health (CMV status not recorded). Some clones in this sample may be carry-over from other donors' samples. The material sequenced was PBMCs.

In DNA, the CDR3 is TGCGCCAGCAGCACCGGACAGGGGAACACTGAAGCTTTCTTT. Its protein product is CASSTGQGNTEAFF. The chain is built from TRBV5-1 and TRBJ1-1; 8 nucleotides align to TRBD1. Germline CDR1 and CDR2: SGHRS and YFSETQ. Trimming removed 4 bases from V and 1 base from J; junction bases left unmatched: 3. The CDR3 runs 14 residues.